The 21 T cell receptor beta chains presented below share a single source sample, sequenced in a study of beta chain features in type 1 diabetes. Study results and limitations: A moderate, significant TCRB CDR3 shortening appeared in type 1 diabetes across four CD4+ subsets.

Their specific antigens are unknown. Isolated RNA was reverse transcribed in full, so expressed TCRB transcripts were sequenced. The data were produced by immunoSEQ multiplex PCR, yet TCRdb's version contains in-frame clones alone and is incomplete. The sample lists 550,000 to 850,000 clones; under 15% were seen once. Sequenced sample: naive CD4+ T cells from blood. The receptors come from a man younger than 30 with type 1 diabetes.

CDR3 region: CTSSQDSTSYEQYF. The CDR3 DNA is TGCACCAGCAGCCAAGATAGTACCTCCTACGAGCAGTACTTC. The gene calls are TRBV1 and TRBJ2-7; the DNA was not used to check the table's D call, TRBD2. TRBV1 counts as a pseudogene. The CDR3 covers 14 residues.

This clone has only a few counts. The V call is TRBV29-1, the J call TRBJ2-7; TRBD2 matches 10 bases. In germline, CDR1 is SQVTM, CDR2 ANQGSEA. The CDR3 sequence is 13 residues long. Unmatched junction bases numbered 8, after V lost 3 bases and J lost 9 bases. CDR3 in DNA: TGCAGCGTTGATACTAGCGGGGCGCGGGGGCAGTACTTC. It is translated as CSVDTSGARGQYF.

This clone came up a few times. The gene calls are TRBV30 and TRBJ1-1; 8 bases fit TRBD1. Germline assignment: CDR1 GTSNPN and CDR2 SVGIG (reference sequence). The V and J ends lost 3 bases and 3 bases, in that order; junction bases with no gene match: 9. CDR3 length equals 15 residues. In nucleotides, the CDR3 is TGTGCCTGGAGCCTACTGGACAGGGATTACACTGAAGCTTTCTTT. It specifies CAWSLLDRDYTEAFF.

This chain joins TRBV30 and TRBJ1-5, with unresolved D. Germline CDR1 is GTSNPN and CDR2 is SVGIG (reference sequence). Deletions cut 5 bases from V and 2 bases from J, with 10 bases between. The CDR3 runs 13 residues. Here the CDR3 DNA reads TGTGCCTGGGCGCAGCGGGGCAATCAGCCCCAGCATTTT. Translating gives CAWAQRGNQPQHF.

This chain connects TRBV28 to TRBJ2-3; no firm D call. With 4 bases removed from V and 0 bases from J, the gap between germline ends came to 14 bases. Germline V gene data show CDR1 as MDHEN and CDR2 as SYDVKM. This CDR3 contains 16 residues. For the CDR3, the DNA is TGTGCCAGCAGTTCCCGTGTCGGATCTAGCACAGATACGCAGTATTTT. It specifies CASSSRVGSSTDTQYF.

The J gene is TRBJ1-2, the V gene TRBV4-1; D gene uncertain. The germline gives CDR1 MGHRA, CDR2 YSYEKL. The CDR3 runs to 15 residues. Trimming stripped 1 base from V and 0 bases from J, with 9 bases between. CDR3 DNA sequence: TGCGCCAGCAGCCAAGTTCCCGGAACTAACTATGGCTACACCTTC. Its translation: CASSQVPGTNYGYTF.

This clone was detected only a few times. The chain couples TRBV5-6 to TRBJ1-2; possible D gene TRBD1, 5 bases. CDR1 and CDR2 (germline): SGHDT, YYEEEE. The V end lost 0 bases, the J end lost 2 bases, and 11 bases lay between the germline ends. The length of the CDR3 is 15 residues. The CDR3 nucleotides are TGTGCCAGCAGCTTGGGGGACGCCCGAAACTATGGCTACACCTTC. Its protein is CASSLGDARNYGYTF.

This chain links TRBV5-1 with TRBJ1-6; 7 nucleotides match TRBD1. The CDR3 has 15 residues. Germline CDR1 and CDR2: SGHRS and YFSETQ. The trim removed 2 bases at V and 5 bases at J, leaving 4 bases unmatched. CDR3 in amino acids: CASSFGDRDNSPLHF. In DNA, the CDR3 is TGCGCCAGCAGCTTCGGAGACAGGGATAATTCACCCCTCCACTTT.

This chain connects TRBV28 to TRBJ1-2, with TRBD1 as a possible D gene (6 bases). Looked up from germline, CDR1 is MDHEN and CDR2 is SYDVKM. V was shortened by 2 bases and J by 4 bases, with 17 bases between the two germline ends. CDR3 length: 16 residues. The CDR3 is CASSLPTGRGAYGYTF. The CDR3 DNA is TGTGCCAGCAGTTTACCCACGGGCAGGGGTGCCTATGGCTACACCTTC.

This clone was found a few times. The CDR3, as DNA: TGTGCCAGCAGTCAAGGGACGGATTATGGCTACACCTTC. Its translation is CASSQGTDYGYTF. The gene calls are TRBV6-6 and TRBJ1-2, with D possibly TRBD1 on 5 matching bases. The germline V gene has CDR1 MNHNY and CDR2 SVGAGI (reference sequence). This CDR3 spans 13 amino acids. V gave up 5 bases and J gave up 5 bases, with 12 bases separating them.

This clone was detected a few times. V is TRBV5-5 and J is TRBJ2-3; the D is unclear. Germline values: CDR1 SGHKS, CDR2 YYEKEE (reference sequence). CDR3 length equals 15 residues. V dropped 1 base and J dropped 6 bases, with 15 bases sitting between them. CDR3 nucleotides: TGTGCCAGCAGCTTGTACGGTGCCCAAGCCGATACGCAGTATTTT. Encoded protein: CASSLYGAQADTQYF.

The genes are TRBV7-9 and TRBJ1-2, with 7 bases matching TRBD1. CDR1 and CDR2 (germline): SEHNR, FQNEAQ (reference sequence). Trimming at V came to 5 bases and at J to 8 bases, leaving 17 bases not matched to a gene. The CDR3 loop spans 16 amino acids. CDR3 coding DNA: TGTGCCAGCAGCGGTACCCCGACAGGGTTGGGGTACGGCTACACCTTC. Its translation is CASSGTPTGLGYGYTF.

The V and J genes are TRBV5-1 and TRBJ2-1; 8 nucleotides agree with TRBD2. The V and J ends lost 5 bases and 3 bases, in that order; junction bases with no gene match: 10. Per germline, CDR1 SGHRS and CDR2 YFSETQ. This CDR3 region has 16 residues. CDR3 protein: CASSSTGTRDYNEQFF. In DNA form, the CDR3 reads TGCGCCAGCAGTTCAACCGGGACTAGAGACTACAATGAGCAGTTCTTC. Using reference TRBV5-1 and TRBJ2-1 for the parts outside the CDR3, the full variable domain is KAGVTQTPRYLIKTRGQQVTLSCSPISGHRSVSWYQQTPGQGLQFLFEYFSETQRNKGNFPGRFSGRQFSNSRSEMNVSTLELGDSALYLCASSSTGTRDYNEQFFGPGTRLTVL.

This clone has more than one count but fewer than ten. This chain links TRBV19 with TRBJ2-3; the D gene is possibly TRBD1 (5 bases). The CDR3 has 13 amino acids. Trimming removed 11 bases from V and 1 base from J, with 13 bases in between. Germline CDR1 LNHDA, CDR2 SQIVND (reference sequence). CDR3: CAVGVQGTDTQYF. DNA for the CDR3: TGTGCCGTAGGGGTACAGGGCACAGATACGCAGTATTTT.

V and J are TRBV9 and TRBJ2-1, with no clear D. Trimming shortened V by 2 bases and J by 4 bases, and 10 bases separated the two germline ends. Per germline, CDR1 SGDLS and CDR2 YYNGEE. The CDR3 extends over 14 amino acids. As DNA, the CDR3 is TGTGCCAGCAGCGTTGGCTTTTTATACAATGAGCAGTTCTTC. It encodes CASSVGFLYNEQFF.

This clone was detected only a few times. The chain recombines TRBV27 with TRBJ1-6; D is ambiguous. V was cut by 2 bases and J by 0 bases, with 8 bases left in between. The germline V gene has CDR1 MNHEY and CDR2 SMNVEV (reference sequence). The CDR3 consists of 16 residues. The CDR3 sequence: CASSLRENSYNSPLHF. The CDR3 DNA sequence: TGTGCCAGCAGTTTAAGGGAAAACTCCTATAATTCACCCCTCCACTTT.

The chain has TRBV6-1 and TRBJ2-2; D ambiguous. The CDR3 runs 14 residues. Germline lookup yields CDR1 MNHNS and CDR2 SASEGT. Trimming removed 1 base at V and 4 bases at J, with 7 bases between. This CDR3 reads CASSEGSRTGELFF. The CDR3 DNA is TGTGCCAGCAGTGAAGGCAGCCGCACCGGGGAGCTGTTTTTT.

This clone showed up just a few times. CDR3 DNA sequence: TGTGCCAAGAACAGGGGTAATTCACCCCTCCACTTT. Translated, it gives CAKNRGNSPLHF. This rearrangement joins TRBV7-4 to TRBJ1-6, with TRBD1 identical over 7 bases. With V trimmed by 10 bases and J by 6 bases, 3 bases remained unmatched. Germline CDR1 and CDR2: SGHVT and SQSDAQ. The CDR3 totals 12 residues.

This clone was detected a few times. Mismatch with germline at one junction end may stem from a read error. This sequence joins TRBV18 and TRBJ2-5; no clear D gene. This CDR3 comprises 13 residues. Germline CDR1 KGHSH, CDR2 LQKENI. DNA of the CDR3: TGCGCCAGCTCACCACGCCCGGGAGAGACCCAGTACTTC. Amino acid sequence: CASSPRPGETQYF.

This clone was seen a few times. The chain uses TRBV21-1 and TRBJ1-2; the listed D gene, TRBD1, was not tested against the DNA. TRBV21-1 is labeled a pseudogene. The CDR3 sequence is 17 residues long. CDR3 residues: CASSTFLQGAIGYGYTF. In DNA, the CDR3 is TGTGCCAGCAGCACATTTCTACAGGGGGCCATCGGCTATGGCTACACCTTC.

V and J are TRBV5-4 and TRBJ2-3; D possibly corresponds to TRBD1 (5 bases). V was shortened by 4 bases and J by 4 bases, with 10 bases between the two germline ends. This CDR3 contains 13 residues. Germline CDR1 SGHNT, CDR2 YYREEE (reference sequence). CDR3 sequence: CASSRTGSDTQYF. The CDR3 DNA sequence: TGTGCCAGCAGCCGCACAGGATCAGATACGCAGTATTTT.